A single sample is the source of the 13 T cell receptor beta chains below, sequenced in a study of graft-versus-host responses after intestinal transplantation. Produced via immunoSEQ multiplex PCR; TCRdb's table is partial and in-frame only. The sample contains tens of thousands of clones, roughly nine tenths of which appear only once. The sample here was PBMCs, taken 524 days after transplant. The receptors here all came from a human patient who received an intestinal transplant, so some T cells may come from the graft donor.

This chain joins TRBV28 and TRBJ2-4; D ambiguous. The CDR3 consists of 14 residues. Looked up from germline, CDR1 is MDHEN and CDR2 is SYDVKM. Trimming took 6 bases from V and 7 from J, leaving 16 bases between them. The CDR3 region is CASSLTLVGNIQYF. In DNA, the CDR3 is TGTGCCAGCAGCTTGACCCTGGTCGGGAACATTCAGTACTTC. The variable domain in full, with the rest retrieved from reference TRBV28 and TRBJ2-4, is DVKVTQSSRYLVKRTGEKVFLECVQDMDHENMFWYRQDPGLGLRLIYFSYDVKMKEKGDIPEGYSVSREKKERFSLILESASTNQTSMYLCASSLTLVGNIQYFGAGTRLSVL.

This chain joins TRBV7-9 and TRBJ2-1; 7 bases map to TRBD2. The CDR3 runs 15 residues. V lost 5 bases to trimming and J lost 2 bases; unmatched junction nucleotides: 6. The germline V gene encodes CDR1 SEHNR and CDR2 FQNEAQ (reference sequence). This CDR3 is CASSPGTNPYNEQFF. CDR3 bases: TGTGCCAGCAGCCCCGGGACTAACCCCTACAATGAGCAGTTCTTC. Full variable domain (outside the CDR3, taken from reference TRBV7-9 and TRBJ2-1): DTGVSQNPRHKITKRGQNVTFRCDPISEHNRLYWYRQTLGQGPEFLTYFQNEAQLEKSRLLSDRFSAERPKGSFSTLEIQRTEQGDSAMYLCASSPGTNPYNEQFFGPGTRLTVL.

V usage is TRBV30 and J usage is TRBJ2-7; D possibly corresponds to TRBD2 (6 bases). CDR1 is GTSNPN and CDR2 is SVGIG in the germline V gene (reference sequence). Trimming took off 0 bases at V and 5 bases at J, with 11 bases between the two ends. This CDR3 comprises 13 residues. The CDR3 sequence: CAWSVTGDHEQYF. The CDR3 bases are TGTGCCTGGAGTGTAACGGGAGACCACGAGCAGTACTTC.

The rearrangement uses TRBV5-1 and TRBJ1-1; D possibly corresponds to TRBD1 (6 bases). Germline V gene data show CDR1 as SGHRS and CDR2 as YFSETQ. V lost 4 bases to trimming and J lost 1 base, with 17 bases between them. CDR3 length: 16 residues. CDR3 coding DNA: TGCGCCAGCAGCCCCTACCGGGACACCGCGAACACTGAAGCTTTCTTT. It codes for CASSPYRDTANTEAFF.

The rearrangement uses TRBV30 and TRBJ2-1; possibly TRBD2 for D (6 bases). This CDR3 has 16 residues. V lost 0 bases and J 0 bases, leaving 12 bases between the germline ends. Germline lookup yields CDR1 GTSNPN and CDR2 SVGIG (reference sequence). For the CDR3, the DNA is TGTGCCTGGAGTGTACCTAGCGTGAGCTCCTACAATGAGCAGTTCTTC. This translates into CAWSVPSVSSYNEQFF.

V is TRBV5-1 and J is TRBJ2-7; D remains ambiguous. Looked up from germline, CDR1 is SGHRS and CDR2 is YFSETQ. The CDR3 spans 13 residues. Trimming pared 4 bases from V and 2 bases from J, leaving 10 bases between. The DNA of the CDR3 is TGCGCCAGCAGCCCCGGACCGCCCTACGAGCAGTACTTC. Its protein is CASSPGPPYEQYF.

This clone was seen a single time. The rearrangement joins TRBV10-3 to TRBJ1-3, with unresolved D. The CDR3 is 13 amino acids. V lost 7 bases to trimming and J lost 0 bases, with 7 bases between them. CDR1 is ENHRY and CDR2 is SYGVKD in the germline V gene. Written as DNA, the CDR3 is TGTGCCATCAATCCGGACTCTGGAAACACCATATATTTT. It translates to CAINPDSGNTIYF.

The chain carries TRBV27 and TRBJ2-1; 11 bases map to TRBD2. This CDR3 region has 17 residues. Germline CDR1 is MNHEY and CDR2 is SMNVEV (reference sequence). V was clipped by 2 bases and J by 9 bases; unmatched bases: 12. The CDR3 loop is CASSLPSSGRRGGEQFF. CDR3 sequence (DNA): TGTGCCAGCAGTTTACCCTCTAGCGGGAGGCGTGGGGGTGAGCAGTTCTTC.

This chain uses TRBV5-4 with TRBJ1-1; D gene uncertain. Germline lookup yields CDR1 SGHNT and CDR2 YYREEE (reference sequence). The CDR3 runs 13 residues. The V end was cut by 0 bases, the J end by 1 base, with 4 bases between. The CDR3 loop is CASSLEANTEAFF. The CDR3 bases are TGTGCCAGCAGCTTGGAAGCGAACACTGAAGCTTTCTTT. The complete variable domain, with remaining parts taken from reference TRBV5-4 and TRBJ1-1, reads ETGVTQSPTHLIKTRGQQVTLRCSSQSGHNTVSWYQQALGQGPQFIFQYYREEENGRGNFPPRFSGLQFPNYSSELNVNALELDDSALYLCASSLEANTEAFFGQGTRLTVV.

The chain links TRBV5-4 to TRBJ2-7; D possibly corresponds to TRBD1 (6 bases). The CDR3 covers 13 residues. Trimming stripped 4 bases from V and 3 bases from J, with 11 bases between. CDR1 and CDR2 (germline): SGHNT, YYREEE (reference sequence). The DNA for the CDR3 is TGTGCCAGCAGCCAGGGGCTTTACTACGAGCAGTACTTC. The encoded protein is CASSQGLYYEQYF. The entire variable domain, with the rest obtained from reference TRBV5-4 and TRBJ2-7, is as follows: ETGVTQSPTHLIKTRGQQVTLRCSSQSGHNTVSWYQQALGQGPQFIFQYYREEENGRGNFPPRFSGLQFPNYSSELNVNALELDDSALYLCASSQGLYYEQYFGPGTRLTVT.

The rearrangement links TRBV7-6 to TRBJ2-3; D may correspond to TRBD1 or TRBD2 (5 bases each). CDR1 is SGHVS and CDR2 is FNYEAQ in the germline V gene. The CDR3 covers 16 residues. V lost 5 bases and J 2 bases, leaving 17 bases between the germline ends. CDR3 bases: TGTGCCAGCAGCGGCGGGTCCCTCAGGGCCACAGATACGCAGTATTTT. Amino acids: CASSGGSLRATDTQYF.

This clone was detected only once. CDR3 coding DNA: TGTGCCAGTAGTACTCCCGGGGACAGAATGAACACTGAAGCTTTCTTT. This sequence encodes CASSTPGDRMNTEAFF. The chain joins TRBV19 to TRBJ1-1, with TRBD1 matching over 7 bases. V shed 4 bases, J shed 0 bases, and the junction held 8 bases outside the gene matches. CDR3 length equals 16 residues. Germline loops: CDR1 LNHDA, CDR2 SQIVND (reference sequence).

The chain carries TRBV11-2 and TRBJ2-2; D may be TRBD1 (5 bases). Per the germline V gene, CDR1 is SGHAT and CDR2 is FQNNGV. This CDR3 contains 16 residues. V was clipped by 4 bases and J by 0 bases, with 12 bases between them. CDR3 amino acids: CASSSRQIANTGELFF. CDR3 bases: TGTGCCAGCAGCTCGAGACAGATCGCGAACACCGGGGAGCTGTTTTTT. Using reference TRBV11-2 and TRBJ2-2 for the parts outside the CDR3, the full variable domain is EAGVAQSPRYKIIEKRQSVAFWCNPISGHATLYWYQQILGQGPKLLIQFQNNGVVDDSQLPKDRFSAERLKGVDSTLKIQPAKLEDSAVYLCASSSRQIANTGELFFGEGSRLTVL.